Given below is one TCR beta chain in context. Its antigen is still unknown. The sample belongs to a study of beta chain features in type 1 diabetes. General study findings and limits: Across all four CD4+ subsets, people with type 1 diabetes showed modestly shorter TCRB CDR3s.

cDNA synthesis used the whole RNA isolate, giving expressed TCRB sequences. Using immunoSEQ multiplex PCR, the repertoire was profiled, and TCRdb retains in-frame clones only, with some absent. The table includes about 340,000 clones, approximately 9.7% detected once. Blood was collected once per donor into heparin, averaging about 110 mL. Germline V gene data show CDR1 as SQVTM and CDR2 as ANQGSEA. Trimming pared 7 bases from V and 8 bases from J, leaving 20 bases between. The CDR3 consists of 13 residues. This chain uses TRBV29-1 with TRBJ1-2; D is unclear. The sequence was collected from a young man with type 1 diabetes. Sequencing was performed on central memory CD4+ T cells from blood. CDR3 sequence reads: CSASPDPHRGYTF. The CDR3 coding sequence is TGCAGCGCAAGCCCAGACCCTCATCGAGGCTACACCTTC.